Below, 15 T cell receptor beta chains from the same sample are listed, as sequenced in a study of T cell responses to AZD1222 COVID-19 vaccine. Data came from immunoSEQ multiplex PCR; TCRdb stores just in-frame clones and leaves some out. The data show approximately 74,000 clones, roughly 90% seen once. Source: peripheral blood, taken on day 0 of AZD1222 vaccination. These receptors were taken from an adult in good health.

This clone was seen only once. The chain uses TRBV6-5 and TRBJ2-7, with a weak D call TRBD2 (5 bases). V shed 2 bases and J shed 2 bases, with 13 bases lying between them. CDR3 length equals 15 residues. The germline CDR1 and CDR2 sequences are MNHEY and SVGAGI. The CDR3: CASSYQYRGPYEQYF. The CDR3 DNA is TGTGCCAGCAGTTACCAGTACCGGGGTCCCTACGAGCAGTACTTC.

The chain combines TRBV7-3 with TRBJ1-6, with 8 bases identical to TRBD1. CDR1 and CDR2 from the germline V gene are SGHTA and FQGTGA. The V and J ends lost 3 bases and 9 bases, in that order; junction bases with no gene match: 7. This CDR3 is 15 amino acids long. Written as DNA, the CDR3 is TGTGCCAGCAGCTTGAGACAGGGGAAGGGTTCACCCCTCCACTTT. This translates into CASSLRQGKGSPLHF.

In DNA, the CDR3 is TGTGCCAGTAGTATCGGACAGGGGGCCGAATGGAGCACTGAAGCTTTCTTT. This codes for CASSIGQGAEWSTEAFF. This chain uses TRBV19 with TRBJ1-1; 11 nucleotides align to TRBD1. Germline V gives CDR1 LNHDA, CDR2 SQIVND (reference sequence). The CDR3 is 17 amino acids. Trimming took 3 bases from V and 4 from J; bases not matched to a gene: 10.

The J gene is TRBJ2-1, the V gene TRBV20-1, with 11 nucleotides matching TRBD2. The germline CDR1 and CDR2 sequences are DFQATT and SNEGSKA (reference sequence). The CDR3 sequence is 16 residues long. The J segment lost 4 bases and the V segment lost 3 bases, leaving 8 bases of the junction unmatched. The CDR3 sequence: CSASVTGLAVYNEQFF. DNA for the CDR3: TGCAGTGCTAGTGTAACGGGACTAGCGGTTTACAATGAGCAGTTCTTC.

The rearrangement uses TRBV7-2 and TRBJ2-5; no reliable D call. Looked up from germline, CDR1 is SGHTA and CDR2 is FQGNSA. Deletions cut 4 bases from V and 5 bases from J, with 11 bases between. The CDR3 covers 13 residues. The CDR3 DNA reads as TGTGCCAGCAGCTCATATCCCAGGGAGACCCAGTACTTC. As protein: CASSSYPRETQYF.

V is TRBV5-6 and J is TRBJ2-7; 7 bases match TRBD1. V lost 2 bases, J lost 7 bases, and 6 bases stayed unmatched. Germline CDR1 SGHDT, CDR2 YYEEEE. The CDR3 is made up of 13 amino acids. For the CDR3, the DNA is TGTGCCAGCAGCTTAGGGGGCTTGGGGGAGCAGTACTTC. Amino acids: CASSLGGLGEQYF.

The chain combines TRBV4-2 with TRBJ2-7, with 11 bases identical to TRBD1. V trimming: 4 bases; J trimming: 6 bases; junction bases outside the gene matches: 2. Germline V gives CDR1 LGHNA, CDR2 YNFKEQ. The CDR3 consists of 13 residues. The CDR3 DNA reads TGTGCCAGCAGCCCGGGACAGGGGGGCGAGCAGTACTTC. It is translated as CASSPGQGGEQYF.

The chain uses TRBV5-1 and TRBJ2-3, with 10 bases identical to TRBD2. Germline V CDR1 and CDR2: SGHRS, YFSETQ. J was trimmed by 5 bases and V by 0 bases; bases with no gene match: 3. The CDR3 totals 15 residues. This CDR3 reads CASSLGSGGLDTQYF. The DNA for the CDR3 is TGCGCCAGCAGCTTGGGTAGCGGGGGGTTAGATACGCAGTATTTT.

This clone has only a few counts. The CDR3 DNA reads TGTGCCAGTAGTGACTCGGGTTTCCTAGCCAAAAACATTCAGTACTTC. It specifies CASSDSGFLAKNIQYF. The chain combines TRBV19 with TRBJ2-4, with D unclear. V lost 5 bases to trimming and J lost 0 bases, with 14 bases between them. The germline V gene encodes CDR1 LNHDA and CDR2 SQIVND (reference sequence). The CDR3 is made up of 16 amino acids.

The chain recombines TRBV5-4 with TRBJ2-1; D uncertain. Trimming shortened V by 5 bases and J by 5 bases, and 17 bases separated the two germline ends. The CDR3 is made up of 15 amino acids. CDR1 is SGHNT and CDR2 is YYREEE in the germline V gene (reference sequence). The CDR3 DNA follows: TGTGCCAGCAGTAACCCGGGCCGAGAGGACAATGAGCAGTTCTTC. It is translated as CASSNPGREDNEQFF.

The chain is built from TRBV10-1 and TRBJ1-4, with D possibly being TRBD1 (5 bases). The CDR3 runs to 13 residues. Germline CDR1 and CDR2: WNHNN and SYGVQD (reference sequence). Trimming shortened V by 6 bases and J by 5 bases, and 10 bases separated the two germline ends. The CDR3 loop reads CASRGTLNEKLFF. DNA for the CDR3: TGCGCCAGCAGAGGGACTTTGAATGAAAAACTGTTTTTT.

The rearrangement uses TRBV7-9 and TRBJ2-1; maybe TRBD1 (5 bases). The CDR3 loop spans 13 amino acids. Germline V gives CDR1 SEHNR, CDR2 FQNEAQ (reference sequence). Trimming cost V 1 base and J 6 bases, with 7 bases left between them. CDR3 loop: CASSLGRVNEQFF. The CDR3 DNA reads as TGTGCCAGCAGCTTAGGCAGGGTCAATGAGCAGTTCTTC.

V gene TRBV19 combines with J gene TRBJ2-2; D is uncertain. V gave up 8 bases and J gave up 0 bases, with 4 bases separating them. This CDR3 spans 12 amino acids. CDR1 and CDR2 from the germline V gene are LNHDA and SQIVND (reference sequence). CDR3 sequence reads: CASWANTGELFF. CDR3 DNA sequence: TGTGCCAGTTGGGCGAACACCGGGGAGCTGTTTTTT.

V and J are TRBV4-2 and TRBJ2-7, with 13 positions matching TRBD2. V lost 3 bases and J lost 7; bases outside the gene matches: 15. This CDR3 contains 18 residues. Looked up from germline, CDR1 is LGHNA and CDR2 is YNFKEQ. The CDR3, as DNA: TGTGCCAGCAGCCAGGGGGGACTAGCGGGGCCCGCCCGACGTGAGCAGTACTTC. It codes for CASSQGGLAGPARREQYF.

The J gene is TRBJ1-1, the V gene TRBV18; 10 bases fit TRBD1. After removal of 6 bases from V and 1 base from J, the junction contained 8 bases not matched to a gene. Germline V gene data show CDR1 as KGHSH and CDR2 as LQKENI. The CDR3 covers 16 residues. CDR3 nucleotide sequence: TGTGCCAGCTCCGTCCGGGACAGGGGTTGGAACACTGAAGCTTTCTTT. The encoded protein is CASSVRDRGWNTEAFF.